The source of this T cell receptor (beta chain) is a study of T cells after yellow fever vaccination. Study details: It was SMART-Seq v4 Ultra Low Input that prepared the fractions with low cell numbers.

This CDR3 has 13 residues. CDR1 DFQATT and CDR2 SNEGSKA come from the germline V gene (reference sequence). With 7 bases removed from V and 8 bases from J, the gap between germline ends came to 18 bases. General study points: The study noted that FACS-sorted repertoires could contain abundant clonotypes contaminating from the bulk population. Post-booster repertoires again held most primary-vaccination clones (about 96% CD4, roughly 88% CD8).

It was through 5'RACE template switching that TCR cDNA was made, with a universal primer site and UMIs added. TCRdb ran MiXCR on the 5' RACE reads and lists one entry per CDR3 protein. The sample lists around 550,000 distinct CDR3 sequences; about 19% were seen once. Details on this clonotype: Antigen: not known.

The source is a man younger than 45 who received the YFV17D yellow fever vaccine. Here the sequenced sample was PBMCs, taken 15 days after the yellow fever booster vaccination. This sequence joins TRBV20-1 and TRBJ2-1; D is perhaps TRBD2 (6 bases). The CDR3 DNA is TGCAGTGGGATAGCGGCTCTAGGGTATGAGCAGTTCTTC. Residues: CSGIAALGYEQFF.